These 2 T cell receptor beta chains originate from one sample sequenced in a study of shared clonotypes between healthy human individuals (dated by TCRdb to about 2020). Preparation of the library involved the immunoSEQ multiplex PCR assay. Imported from immuneACCESS, the table was reduced by TCRdb to in-frame sequences with V and J called. These copies leave out some clones; in studies compared against another copy, an unresolved V gene accounts for under half, and the cause of the remainder is not known. This sample gives 2,500,000 or so clones in total; under 95% of them show up just once. 0.36% of the sample lies in the top ten. Sequencing was done on a sample of naive CD4+ T cells from PBMCs. The cell subset or site label of this sample denotes: CD45RA+ positively selected. These receptors came from a man aged 18 to 29 in good health. Some clones in this sample may be carry-over from other donors' samples.

The chain has TRBV7-8 and TRBJ1-4; 7 nucleotides align to TRBD1. The V segment lost 5 bases and the J segment 0 bases; nucleotides outside the gene matches: 6. From germline, CDR1 is SGHVS and CDR2 FQNEAQ. The CDR3 is 16 residues long. Here the CDR3 reads CASSDTGAATNEKLFF. CDR3 DNA: TGTGCCAGCAGCGACACAGGGGCCGCAACTAATGAAAAACTGTTTTTT.

The V and J genes are TRBV6-6 and TRBJ1-4; weak D call: TRBD1 (5 bases). The CDR3 length is 15 residues. CDR1 is MNHNY and CDR2 is SVGAGI in the germline V gene (reference sequence). Trimming shortened V by 6 bases and J by 4 bases, and 15 bases separated the two germline ends. The CDR3 DNA sequence: TGTGCCAGCAGCCCTTTTACAGGATTTAATGAAAAACTGTTTTTT. It is translated as CASSPFTGFNEKLFF.